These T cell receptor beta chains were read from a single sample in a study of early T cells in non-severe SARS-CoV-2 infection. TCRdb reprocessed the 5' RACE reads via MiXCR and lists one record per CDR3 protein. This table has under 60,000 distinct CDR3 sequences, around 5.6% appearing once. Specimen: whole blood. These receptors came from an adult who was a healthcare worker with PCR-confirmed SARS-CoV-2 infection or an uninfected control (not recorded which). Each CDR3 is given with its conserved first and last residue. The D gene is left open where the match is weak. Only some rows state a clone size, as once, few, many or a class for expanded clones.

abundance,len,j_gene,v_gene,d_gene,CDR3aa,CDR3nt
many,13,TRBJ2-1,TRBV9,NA,CASSPSTYNEQFF,TGTGCCAGCAGCCCTAGCACGTACAATGAGCAGTTCTTC
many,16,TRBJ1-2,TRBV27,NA,CASSRFLGAPNYGYTF,TGTGCCAGCAGTCGATTCTTAGGCGCTCCTAACTATGGCTACACCTTC
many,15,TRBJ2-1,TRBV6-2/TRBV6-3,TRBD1,CASSYTRTGGNEQFF,TGTGCCAGCAGTTACACCCGGACAGGGGGGAATGAGCAGTTCTTC
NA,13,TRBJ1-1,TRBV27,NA,CASRNQRNTEAFF,TGTGCCAGCAGAAATCAGAGGAACACTGAAGCTTTCTTT
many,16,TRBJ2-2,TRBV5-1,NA,CASSLVGRGNTGELFF,TGCGCCAGCAGCTTGGTAGGCAGGGGTAACACCGGGGAGCTGTTTTTT
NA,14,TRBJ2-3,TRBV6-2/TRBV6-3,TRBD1,CASRGTVSRDTQYF,TGTGCCAGCAGGGGGACAGTCTCAAGAGATACGCAGTATTTT
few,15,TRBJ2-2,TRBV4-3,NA,CASSPETAWDGELFF,TGCGCCAGCAGCCCGGAGACAGCCTGGGACGGGGAGCTGTTTTTT
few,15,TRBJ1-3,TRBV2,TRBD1,CASSEGGGPGNTIYF,TGTGCCAGCAGTGAGGGAGGGGGCCCTGGAAACACCATATATTTT
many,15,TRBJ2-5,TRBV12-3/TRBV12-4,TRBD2,CASSSGGPGGETQYF,TGTGCCAGCAGTTCAGGAGGCCCCGGGGGGGAGACCCAGTACTTC
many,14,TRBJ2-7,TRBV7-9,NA,CASSSFGATYEQYF,TGTGCCAGCAGTTCGTTCGGGGCGACCTACGAGCAGTACTTC
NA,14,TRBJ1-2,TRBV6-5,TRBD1,CASSYSGQGYGYTF,TGTGCCAGCAGTTACTCCGGACAGGGGTATGGCTACACCTTC
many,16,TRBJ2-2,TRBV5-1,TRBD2,CASSLGLAENTGELFF,TGCGCCAGCAGCTTGGGGCTAGCGGAGAACACCGGGGAGCTGTTTTTT
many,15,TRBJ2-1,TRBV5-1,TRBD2,CASSPTGTRLNEQFF,TGCGCCAGCAGCCCGACCGGGACTAGATTGAATGAGCAGTTCTTC
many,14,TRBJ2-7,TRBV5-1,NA,CASSLGPGGTGQYF,TGCGCCAGCAGCTTGGGGCCGGGGGGCACCGGGCAGTACTTC
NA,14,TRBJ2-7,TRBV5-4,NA,CASSPVWDSYEQYF,TGTGCCAGCAGCCCTGTCTGGGATTCCTACGAGCAGTACTTC
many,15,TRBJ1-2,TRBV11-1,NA,CASSKYRLREDGYTF,TGTGCCAGCAGCAAATACCGTCTCAGGGAAGATGGCTACACCTTC
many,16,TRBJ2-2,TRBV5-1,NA,CASSLMSALGTGELFF,TGCGCCAGCAGCTTGATGTCAGCTTTGGGCACCGGGGAGCTGTTTTTT
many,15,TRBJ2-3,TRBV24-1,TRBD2,CATSQASGGTDTQYF,TGTGCCACCTCCCAGGCTAGCGGCGGCACAGATACGCAGTATTTT
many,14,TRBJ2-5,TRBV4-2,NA,CASSQDDLEETQYF,TGTGCCAGCAGCCAAGATGATCTGGAAGAGACCCAGTACTTC
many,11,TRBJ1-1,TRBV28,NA,CASSKITEAFF,TGTGCCAGCAGTAAAATCACTGAAGCTTTCTTT
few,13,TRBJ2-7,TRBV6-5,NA,CASTNPRGYEQYF,TGTGCCAGCACCAACCCACGGGGATACGAGCAGTACTTC
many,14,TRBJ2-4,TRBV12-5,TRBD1,CASGRGQGRDIQYF,TGTGCTAGTGGTCGGGGACAGGGCAGGGACATTCAGTACTTC
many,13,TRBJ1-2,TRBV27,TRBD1,CASSRTGSYGYTF,TGTGCCAGCAGCCGGACAGGCAGCTATGGCTACACCTTC
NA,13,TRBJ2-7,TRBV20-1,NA,CSASLRVAYEQYF,TGCAGTGCTAGTCTCAGAGTAGCCTACGAGCAGTACTTC
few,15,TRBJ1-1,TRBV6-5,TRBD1,CASRTTTTGPTEAFF,TGTGCCAGCAGGACAACGACGACAGGGCCAACTGAAGCTTTCTTT
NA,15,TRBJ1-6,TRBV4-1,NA,CASSQGRFGDSPLHF,TGCGCCAGCAGCCAGGGCCGTTTTGGGGATTCACCCCTCCACTTT
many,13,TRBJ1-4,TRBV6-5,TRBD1,CASRSPTGVKLFF,TGTGCCAGCCGTAGCCCTACAGGGGTGAAACTGTTTTTT
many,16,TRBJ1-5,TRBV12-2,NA,CASRSEDRGRDQPQHF,TGTGCAAGTCGCTCCGAGGACAGGGGAAGAGATCAGCCCCAGCATTTT
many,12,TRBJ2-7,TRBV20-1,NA,CSASGATYEQYF,TGCAGTGCTAGTGGGGCCACCTACGAGCAGTACTTC
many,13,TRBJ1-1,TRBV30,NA,CAWSQGRGTEAFF,TGTGCCTGGTCTCAGGGGCGCGGGACTGAAGCTTTCTTT
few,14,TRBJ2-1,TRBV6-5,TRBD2,CASRIAGVKGEQFF,TGTGCCAGCAGAATAGCGGGAGTAAAGGGTGAGCAGTTCTTC
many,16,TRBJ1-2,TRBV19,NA,CASTPALWTANYGYTF,TGTGCCAGTACCCCCGCTTTGTGGACAGCTAACTATGGCTACACCTTC
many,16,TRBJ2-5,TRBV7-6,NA,CASSLGGATVQETQYF,TGTGCCAGCAGCTTAGGGGGGGCAACCGTCCAAGAGACCCAGTACTTC
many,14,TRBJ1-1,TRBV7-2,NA,CASSYGAIAAEAFF,TGTGCCAGCAGCTATGGGGCCATAGCCGCTGAAGCTTTCTTT
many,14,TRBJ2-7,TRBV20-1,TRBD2,CSARFLAGTPEQYF,TGCAGTGCTCGTTTCCTAGCGGGAACCCCCGAGCAGTACTTC
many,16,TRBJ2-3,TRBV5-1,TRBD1,CASSGYDRGSTDTQYF,TGCGCCAGCAGCGGCTACGACAGGGGGTCGACAGATACGCAGTATTTT
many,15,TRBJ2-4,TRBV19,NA,CASSIPSGAKNIQYF,TGTGCCAGTAGTATCCCGAGCGGGGCCAAAAACATTCAGTACTTC
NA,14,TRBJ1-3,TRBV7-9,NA,CASRLLNSGNTIYF,TGTGCCAGCAGGTTGCTCAACTCTGGAAACACCATATATTTT
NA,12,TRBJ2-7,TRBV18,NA,CASSRTGTEQYF,TGTGCCAGCTCACGCACAGGGACCGAGCAGTACTTC
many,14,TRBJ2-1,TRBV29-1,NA,CSVVGTLAYNEQFF,TGCAGCGTTGTAGGGACCTTGGCCTACAATGAGCAGTTCTTC
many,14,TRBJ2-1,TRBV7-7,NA,CASSVDSSYNEQFF,TGTGCTAGCAGCGTAGACAGCTCCTACAATGAGCAGTTCTTC
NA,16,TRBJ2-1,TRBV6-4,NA,CASSDSGRGPSVEQFF,TGTGCCAGCAGTGACTCAGGCAGGGGCCCCTCGGTTGAGCAGTTCTTC
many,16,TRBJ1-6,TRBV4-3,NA,CASSQDPTGSTSPLHF,TGCGCCAGCAGCCAAGATCCGACCGGGAGTACTTCACCCCTCCACTTT
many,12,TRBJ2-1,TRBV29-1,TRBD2,CSVEGTSNEQFF,TGCAGCGTTGAGGGGACTAGCAATGAGCAGTTCTTC
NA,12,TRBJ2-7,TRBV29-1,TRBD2,CSVASGAYEQYF,TGCAGCGTTGCTAGCGGGGCTTACGAGCAGTACTTC
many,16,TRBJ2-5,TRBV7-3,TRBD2,CASSLTATGGQETQYF,TGTGCCAGCAGCTTAACCGCCACGGGGGGGCAAGAGACCCAGTACTTC
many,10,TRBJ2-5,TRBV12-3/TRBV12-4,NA,CATYHETQYF,TGTGCCACCTACCACGAGACCCAGTACTTC
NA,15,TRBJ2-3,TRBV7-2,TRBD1,CASSFRQGSTDTQYF,TGTGCCAGCAGCTTCCGACAGGGCAGCACAGATACGCAGTATTTT